This TCR beta chain appears in the sequencing data of a study of graft-versus-host responses after intestinal transplantation. Turning to the study itself: Each transplant was multivisceral, liver-intestinal, or isolated intestinal. All recipients were given anti-thymocyte globulin induction, and tacrolimus and steroids were then administered for 2 to 3 years.

Method: immunoSEQ multiplex PCR; TCRdb's copy keeps in-frame clones and lacks some. The sample lists 75,000 to 90,000 clones, approximately 88% seen once, with approximately 0.34% in the top ten. This clone has a handful of counts. No antigen is known for it. Study-level results: GvH clones surfaced in recipient marrow, some emerging earlier in ileum or blood. Peak levels of circulating GvH clones tracked with early post-transplant HvG declines.

V was clipped by 0 bases and J by 6 bases; unmatched bases: 9. CDR3 length: 16 amino acids. The V gene's germline CDR1 is MNHNS and CDR2 SASEGT. Sequenced material: unstimulated CD4+ T cells sorted from spleen or lymph node cells, taken before intestinal transplant. The TCR was taken from a human donor who received an intestinal transplant. This chain joins TRBV6-1 and TRBJ2-7, with TRBD2 identical over 9 bases. The DNA of the CDR3 is TGTGCCAGCAGTGAAGCGCTCGGCGGGAGGGCGGTCGAGCAGTACTTC. Amino acid sequence: CASSEALGGRAVEQYF.